This T cell receptor (beta chain) was identified in a study of blood T cell repertoires in COVID-19 (dated by TCRdb to 2020 to 2022). Background for the entire study: Collaborator samples came from the United States, Italy and Spain and covered acute and convalescent phases of COVID-19. The material from the prospective study consisted of cDNA or gDNA derived from T cells, B-cell-depleted T cells, or PBMCs. The dataset comprised deeply sampled blood TCRbeta repertoires from subjects exposed to, actively infected with, or recovered from COVID-19. The repertoires were released in a freely available public database meant as a resource for research on the immune response to SARS-CoV-2. Samples were obtained from the ongoing ImmuneRACE study (first 160 participants) and from approximately 1,200 subjects provided by 6 global collaborators. Nearly every sample came with metadata listing a de-identified subject ID, COVID-19 status, age in years and sex. Where available, HLA class I and class II types were taken from metadata supplied by the sample provider and were not determined by assay-based typing. Results and caveats for the whole study, not just this receptor: Clinical and demographic metadata were provided uncurated, with the amount varying by source and participant.

The immunoSEQ Assay, a bias-controlled multiplex PCR, was used to amplify TCRbeta CDR3 regions from genomic DNA. Per the original workflow: The number of nucleated cells in each sample was estimated by amplification of reference gene primers within the assay. To quantify the absolute abundance of each unique TCRbeta CDR3 rearrangement, sequence reads were collapsed and filtered. For each sample, productive Simpson clonality was calculated as the square root of Simpson's diversity index across productive rearrangements. What TCRdb holds here is the immuneACCESS table cut down to in-frame rearrangements. Part of the clones is not present; checked against another copy, under half of the missing clones reflect an unresolved V gene, and the others are unexplained. V and J calls and clone size are those listed in that table; D and trimming were worked out from the DNA. Recorded for this sample are more than 250,000 clones; approximately 89% of them occurred a single time. The ten most abundant clones make up approximately 1.6% of the sample.

One collaborating source in Seattle enrolled patients during active infection and followed them longitudinally through the course of disease. Each collaborating institution followed its own protocols to collect whole blood in K2EDTA tubes. For TCRbeta analysis, collaborator samples were shipped as frozen whole blood, as isolated PBMCs, or as DNA extracted from either sample type. A remark on this clone: Its cognate antigen has yet to be identified. No base qualities exist here, and no much larger clone lies one base off it.

This sequence originates from a woman in her 30s with COVID-19, enrolled during active disease. Sequenced input: peripheral blood.

The CDR3 amino acid sequence is: CASREGASPSYEQYF. The nucleotides are TGCGCCAGCAGAGAAGGGGCCTCCCCCTCCTACGAGCAGTACTTC. The V and J segments used are TRBV10-2 and TRBJ2-7; tentative D gene TRBD1, with 5 bases matching. The germline V gene yields WSHSY for CDR1 and SAAADI for CDR2. Measured from the cysteine to the phenylalanine, the CDR3 is 15 residues long. Here the CDR3 DNA is all that survives: 45 bases in frame from base 1. V loses 6 bases, J loses 0 bases, and the germline ends lie 15 bases apart.